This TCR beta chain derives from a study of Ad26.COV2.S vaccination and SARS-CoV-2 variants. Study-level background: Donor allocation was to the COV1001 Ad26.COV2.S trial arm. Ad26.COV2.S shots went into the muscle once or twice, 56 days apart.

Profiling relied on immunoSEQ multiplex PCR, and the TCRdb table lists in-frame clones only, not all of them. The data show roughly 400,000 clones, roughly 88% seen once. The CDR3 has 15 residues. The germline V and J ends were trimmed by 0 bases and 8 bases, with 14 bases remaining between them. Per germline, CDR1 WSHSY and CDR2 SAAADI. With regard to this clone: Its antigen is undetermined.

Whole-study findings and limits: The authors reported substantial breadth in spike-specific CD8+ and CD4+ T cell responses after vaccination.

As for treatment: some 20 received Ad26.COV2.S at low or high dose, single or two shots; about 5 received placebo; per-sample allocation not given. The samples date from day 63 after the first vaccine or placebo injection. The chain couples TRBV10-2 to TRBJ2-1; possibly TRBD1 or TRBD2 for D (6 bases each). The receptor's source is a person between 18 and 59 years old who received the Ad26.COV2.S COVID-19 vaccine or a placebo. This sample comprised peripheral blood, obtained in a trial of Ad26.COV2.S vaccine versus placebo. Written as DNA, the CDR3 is TGCGCCAGCAGTGAGTCGACGGGGGCCGGGGATGAGCAGTTCTTC. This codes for CASSESTGAGDEQFF.